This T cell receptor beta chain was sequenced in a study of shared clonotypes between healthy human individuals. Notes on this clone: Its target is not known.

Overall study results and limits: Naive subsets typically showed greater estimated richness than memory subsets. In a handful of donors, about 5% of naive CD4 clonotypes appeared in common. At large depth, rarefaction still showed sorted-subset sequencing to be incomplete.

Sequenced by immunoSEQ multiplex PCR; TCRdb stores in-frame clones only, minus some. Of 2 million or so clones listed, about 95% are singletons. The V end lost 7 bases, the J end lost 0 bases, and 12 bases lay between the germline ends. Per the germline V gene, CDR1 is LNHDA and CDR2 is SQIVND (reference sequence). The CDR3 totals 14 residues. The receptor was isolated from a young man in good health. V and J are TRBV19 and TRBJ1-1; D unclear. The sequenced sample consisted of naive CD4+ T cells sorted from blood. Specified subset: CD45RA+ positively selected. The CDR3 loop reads CASKRAGVNTEAFF. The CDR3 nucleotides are TGTGCCAGTAAACGTGCCGGGGTGAACACTGAAGCTTTCTTT.